A single sample is the source of the 25 T cell receptor beta chains below, sequenced in a study of regulatory T cells in long-lasting Graves disease. Time point described: newly diagnosed GD, antithyroid drugs for less than 3 months. RNA from PBMCs was the source of the TCR library. To make TCR beta libraries, researchers used iRepertoire HTBI primers and Arm-PCR of CDR3 regions. TCRdb reprocessed the multiplex PCR reads via MiXCR and lists one record per CDR3 protein. In the table there are more than 300,000 distinct CDR3 sequences, about 12% of which are singletons. The same sample was also used in a study of T cells in Graves' hyperthyroidism and ophthalmopathy.

The sample here was peripheral blood mononuclear cells (PBMCs), taken at new diagnosis, from a patient treated with antithyroid drugs. The receptor set was obtained from a woman aged 18-29 years with Graves disease.

This clonotype has a count of ten or more. The chain combines TRBV7-2 with TRBJ1-5, with 9 bases fitting TRBD1. The CDR3 contains 14 residues. In germline, CDR1 is SGHTA, CDR2 FQGNSA. The V gene end was trimmed by 5 bases and the J gene end by 7 bases; junction bases not matched to a gene: 6. The CDR3 loop reads CASSRTGVDQPQHF. In nucleotides, the CDR3 is TGTGCCAGCAGCCGGACAGGGGTTGACCAGCCCCAGCATTTT.

In this sample, this clonotype turned up many times. The rearrangement links TRBV7-6 to TRBJ1-2; 7 positions agree with TRBD1. With 0 bases clipped from V and 3 bases from J, the junction kept 4 bases outside the gene matches. The CDR3 has 15 amino acids. Germline values: CDR1 SGHVS, CDR2 FNYEAQ. The CDR3 sequence is CASSLAQTGYYGYTF. The CDR3 bases are TGTGCCAGCAGCTTAGCCCAGACAGGGTACTATGGCTACACCTTC. Filled out from reference TRBV7-6 and TRBJ1-2, the complete variable domain reads GAGVSQSPRYKVTKRGQDVALRCDPISGHVSLYWYRQALGQGPEFLTYFNYEAQQDKSGLPNDRFSAERPEGSISTLTIQRTEQRDSAMYRCASSLAQTGYYGYTFGSGTRLTVV.

Only a few counts were recorded for this clonotype. This sequence may be a read error, since a much larger clone differs from it by one base. The CDR3 DNA follows: TGTGCCAGCAGCTTGAAGGTGGGGACAGCTGATGAAAAACTGTTTTTT. Translation: CASSLKVGTADEKLFF. The chain has TRBV5-6 and TRBJ1-4; TRBD1 aligns across 7 bases. With 1 base clipped from V and 6 bases from J, the junction kept 9 bases outside the gene matches. This CDR3 is 16 amino acids long. From germline, CDR1 is SGHDT and CDR2 YYEEEE.

This clonotype was recorded many times. The rearrangement joins TRBV20-1 to TRBJ2-3; tentatively, D is TRBD2 (6 bases). The germline V and J ends were trimmed by 0 bases and 4 bases, with 14 bases remaining between them. Per germline, CDR1 DFQATT and CDR2 SNEGSKA (reference sequence). CDR3 length equals 15 residues. CDR3 protein: CSARDHRAGSDTQYF. In DNA, the CDR3 is TGCAGTGCTAGAGATCATCGGGCGGGATCAGATACGCAGTATTTT.

This clonotype occurred many times. The gene calls are TRBV28 and TRBJ1-2, with TRBD1 matching 8 bases. This CDR3 contains 15 residues. Germline trimming cut 5 bases from V and 6 bases from J; bases unmatched to any gene: 11. Looked up from germline, CDR1 is MDHEN and CDR2 is SYDVKM. DNA of the CDR3: TGTGCCAGCAGTACCCTGATTCAGGGGGCGCATGGCTACACCTTC. Translating it yields CASSTLIQGAHGYTF.

Many counts were recorded for this clonotype. In nucleotides, the CDR3 is TGTGCCAGCTCACCCCTCGGGCCGCAACTCAACACTGAAGCTTTCTTT. It specifies CASSPLGPQLNTEAFF. The V gene is TRBV18, the J gene TRBJ1-1; the D is unclear. The CDR3 loop spans 16 amino acids. V shed 3 bases and J shed 2 bases, with 16 bases lying between them. The germline V gene encodes CDR1 KGHSH and CDR2 LQKENI.

There are many counts of this clonotype. V is TRBV28 and J is TRBJ1-2; TRBD1 matches 9 bases. CDR1 is MDHEN, CDR2 SYDVKM, per germline. The J segment lost 0 bases and the V segment lost 6 bases, leaving 5 bases of the junction unmatched. The CDR3 runs 15 residues. The CDR3 protein is CASRSTGGTNYGYTF. CDR3 DNA sequence: TGTGCCAGCAGATCGACAGGGGGAACTAACTATGGCTACACCTTC.

The chain has TRBV30 and TRBJ1-1, with a possible D match to TRBD1 (5 bases). Trimming took 5 bases from V and 1 from J, leaving 17 bases between them. Germline-derived CDR1 and CDR2 are GTSNPN and SVGIG (reference sequence). This CDR3 contains 15 residues. The CDR3 loop is CAWDALAGQNTEAFF. As DNA, the CDR3 is TGTGCCTGGGATGCCCTGGCAGGACAGAACACTGAAGCTTTCTTT.

Concerning this clonotype itself: A much larger clone sits a single nucleotide away, making a read error possible. The rearrangement joins TRBV6-1 to TRBJ2-7; D call uncertain. Germline V gene data show CDR1 as MNHNS and CDR2 as SASEGT. Trimming pared 3 bases from V and 0 bases from J, leaving 15 bases between. The CDR3 length is 16 residues. Written as DNA, the CDR3 is TGTGCCAGCAGTGACCCTGACTCTAAGAGCTCCTACGAGCAGTACTTC. Amino acid sequence: CASSDPDSKSSYEQYF.

This clonotype has ten or more counts. The rearrangement links TRBV5-5 to TRBJ2-1; 12 nucleotides line up with TRBD2. The CDR3 contains 14 residues. Germline V gene lookup returns CDR1 SGHKS and CDR2 YYEKEE (reference sequence). The J segment lost 6 bases and the V segment lost 7 bases, leaving 5 bases of the junction unmatched. The DNA for the CDR3 is TGTGCCAGCTGGGCTAGCGGGGGGGCCAATGAGCAGTTCTTC. It translates to CASWASGGANEQFF.

This chain uses TRBV14 with TRBJ1-2, with D perhaps matching TRBD1 (5 bases). The CDR3 spans 16 residues. The germline V and J ends were trimmed by 3 bases and 5 bases, with 19 bases remaining between them. Germline V CDR1 and CDR2: SGHDN, FVKESK. As DNA, the CDR3 is TGTGCCAGCAGCCATCTATTGGGGAGGGGAACGTATGGCTACACCTTC. The encoded protein is CASSHLLGRGTYGYTF. Complete variable domain (other parts from reference TRBV14 and TRBJ1-2): EAGVTQFPSHSVIEKGQTVTLRCDPISGHDNLYWYRRVMGKEIKFLLHFVKESKQDESGMPNNRFLAERTGGTYSTLKVQPAELEDSGVYFCASSHLLGRGTYGYTFGSGTRLTVV.

The V call is TRBV19, the J call TRBJ1-2, with D perhaps TRBD1 (6 bases). Germline CDR1 is LNHDA and CDR2 is SQIVND (reference sequence). CDR3 size: 13 residues. With 7 bases removed from V and 3 bases from J, the gap between germline ends came to 12 bases. The CDR3 sequence is CASNKQGYYGYTF. The CDR3 region has the DNA TGTGCCAGTAACAAACAGGGATACTATGGCTACACCTTC.

This clonotype was counted ten times or more. The V and J genes are TRBV28 and TRBJ2-3, with TRBD1 matching 8 bases. The germline V gene encodes CDR1 MDHEN and CDR2 SYDVKM. The junction had 9 bases not matched to a gene; V was cut back by 0 bases and J by 1 base. The CDR3 spans 18 residues. CDR3 sequence: CASSLCKPGQACTDTQYF. The CDR3 nucleotides are TGTGCCAGCAGTTTATGTAAACCGGGACAGGCGTGCACAGATACGCAGTATTTT.

At least ten counts were recorded for this clonotype. The chain couples TRBV6-1 to TRBJ1-1; 7 positions agree with TRBD1. The ends lost 3 bases at V and 1 base at J; junction bases unmatched: 2. The CDR3 length is 14 residues. The germline V gene has CDR1 MNHNS and CDR2 SASEGT. The CDR3 protein is CASSEDRSNTEAFF. CDR3 nucleotide sequence: TGTGCCAGCAGTGAGGACAGGTCGAACACTGAAGCTTTCTTT.

This clonotype was detected once. The rearrangement links TRBV29-1 to TRBJ1-1; D call uncertain. The length of the CDR3 is 12 residues. The germline V and J ends were trimmed by 5 bases and 1 base, with 8 bases remaining between them. Germline V lookup: CDR1 SQVTM, CDR2 ANQGSEA. The CDR3 DNA reads as TGCAGCGTTCAATTCAGGAACACTGAAGCTTTCTTT. It is translated as CSVQFRNTEAFF.

This clonotype was picked up many times. The chain employs TRBV10-3 and TRBJ2-1; 7 bases line up with TRBD2. Losses at the gene ends were 4 bases for V and 9 bases for J; bases not matched to a gene: 3. Germline CDR1 ENHRY, CDR2 SYGVKD. The length of the CDR3 is 12 residues. DNA for the CDR3: TGTGCCATCAGTGGTTGGGAGGGTGAGCAGTTCTTC. Translated: CAISGWEGEQFF.

This clonotype has a count of ten or more. V is TRBV28 and J is TRBJ1-2; 8 nucleotides line up with TRBD1. CDR1 is MDHEN, CDR2 SYDVKM, per germline. The CDR3 length is 12 residues. Germline trimming cut 6 bases from V and 7 bases from J; bases unmatched to any gene: 4. The CDR3 nucleotides read TGTGCCAGCAGCCTGACAGGGGTTGGCTACACCTTC. This codes for CASSLTGVGYTF.

With regard to this clonotype: The CDR3 ends on some other residue instead of the conserved phenylalanine or tryptophan, so this is likely a read error. The V gene is TRBV18, the J gene TRBJ1-4; 7 nucleotides agree with TRBD1. The CDR3 runs 17 residues. The trim removed 3 bases at V and 3 bases at J, leaving 10 bases unmatched. Germline assignment: CDR1 KGHSH and CDR2 LQKENI. Here the CDR3 reads CASSPSTGLEANEKLFS. The DNA of the CDR3 is TGTGCCAGCTCACCCTCGACAGGGCTTGAGGCTAATGAAAAACTGTTTTCT.

The chain recombines TRBV19 with TRBJ1-5; D possibly corresponds to TRBD1 (5 bases). Looked up from germline, CDR1 is LNHDA and CDR2 is SQIVND (reference sequence). CDR3 size: 13 residues. Trimming removed 3 bases at V and 4 bases at J, with 7 bases between. The CDR3 reads CASSMGRNQPQHF. In nucleotides, the CDR3 is TGTGCCAGTAGTATGGGGCGGAATCAGCCCCAGCATTTT.

At least ten counts were recorded for this clonotype. The chain's CDR3 is CASSQDQRTFGNEKLFF. DNA for the CDR3: TGCGCCAGCAGCCAAGATCAGCGGACATTCGGTAATGAAAAACTGTTTTTT. This sequence joins TRBV4-3 and TRBJ1-4; D possibly corresponds to TRBD1 (5 bases). The CDR3 totals 17 residues. V dropped 0 bases and J dropped 4 bases, with 15 bases sitting between them. CDR1 and CDR2 from the germline V gene are LGHNA and YSLEER.

This clonotype was counted many times. J is TRBJ2-7 and V is TRBV27; 9 bases line up with TRBD2. Per germline, CDR1 MNHEY and CDR2 SMNVEV (reference sequence). V trimming: 1 base; J trimming: 1 base; junction bases outside the gene matches: 2. The CDR3 totals 15 residues. CDR3: CASSLWSGRSYEQYF. CDR3 sequence (DNA): TGTGCCAGCAGTTTATGGAGCGGGAGGTCCTACGAGCAGTACTTC.

This clonotype has a count of ten or more. J is TRBJ2-3 and V is TRBV7-6; TRBD2 matches 9 bases. There are 18 residues in the CDR3. From germline, CDR1 is SGHVS and CDR2 FNYEAQ. V was clipped by 1 base and J by 3 bases; unmatched bases: 11. Here the CDR3 DNA reads TGTGCCAGCAGCTTAGACCTAGCGGGAAATATTAGGACAGATACGCAGTATTTT. It yields the protein CASSLDLAGNIRTDTQYF.

This clonotype was counted many times. Germline is not matched at one junction end, which may reflect a read error. The rearrangement uses TRBV20-1 and TRBJ1-2, with 8 nucleotides matching TRBD1. Germline CDR1 is DFQATT and CDR2 is SNEGSKA (reference sequence). The CDR3 is 11 residues long. The CDR3: CSAPFARGLSF. CDR3 DNA: TGCAGTGCCCCTTTCGCCAGGGGGCTGAGTTTC.

The table lists this clonotype with many counts. CDR3: CASASPGDEQFF. The CDR3 nucleotides read TGTGCCTCCGCGTCCCCCGGGGATGAGCAGTTCTTC. The V call is TRBV12-3 or TRBV12-4, the J call TRBJ2-1, with D perhaps TRBD2 (5 bases). Trimming took off 11 bases at V and 8 bases at J, with 16 bases between the two ends. The CDR3 length is 12 residues.

The chain uses TRBV6-1 and TRBJ2-5; 11 bases fit TRBD2. J gave up 4 bases and V 5 bases, and 9 bases lay outside the gene matches. CDR1 is MNHNS, CDR2 SASEGT, per germline. The CDR3 has 16 residues. CDR3 in DNA: TGTGCCAGCAGTCTACTACTAGCGGGAGTGGGAGAGACCCAGTACTTC. This gives the protein CASSLLLAGVGETQYF.